This entry lists 18 T cell receptor beta chains sequenced from one sample in a study of T cell responses to AZD1222 COVID-19 vaccine. Using immunoSEQ multiplex PCR, the repertoire was profiled, and TCRdb retains in-frame clones only, with some absent. The data contain roughly 130,000 clones, 92% of them singletons. This specimen consisted of peripheral blood, obtained on day 0 of AZD1222 vaccination. These receptors came from an adult in good health.

This clone has only one observation. V usage is TRBV30 and J usage is TRBJ2-7; 10 bases fit TRBD2. Looked up from germline, CDR1 is GTSNPN and CDR2 is SVGIG (reference sequence). The CDR3 is 14 amino acids. V was clipped by 4 bases and J by 1 base; unmatched bases: 4. The CDR3 loop is CAWKREGFSYEQYF. CDR3 nucleotides: TGTGCCTGGAAGCGGGAGGGCTTTTCCTACGAGCAGTACTTC.

The rearrangement links TRBV29-1 to TRBJ1-2, with TRBD1 identical over 9 bases. The germline CDR1 and CDR2 sequences are SQVTM and ANQGSEA. J gave up 5 bases and V 7 bases, and 11 bases lay outside the gene matches. The CDR3 sequence is 14 residues long. The CDR3 region has the DNA TGCAGCGCTCGACGACAGGGGGTCGAATATGGCTACACCTTC. This encodes CSARRQGVEYGYTF. Complete variable domain (other parts from reference TRBV29-1 and TRBJ1-2): SAVISQKPSRDICQRGTSLTIQCQVDSQVTMMFWYRQQPGQSLTLIATANQGSEATYESGFVIDKFPISRPNLTFSTLTVSNMSPEDSSIYLCSARRQGVEYGYTFGSGTRLTVV.

This clone has a single count. The chain employs TRBV10-3 and TRBJ1-1; D perhaps matches TRBD1 (6 bases). The CDR3 is made up of 11 amino acids. The germline V gene has CDR1 ENHRY and CDR2 SYGVKD. The V end lost 10 bases, the J end lost 6 bases, and 12 bases lay between the germline ends. The chain's CDR3 is CATLGGSEAFF. For the CDR3, the DNA is TGTGCCACCCTAGGGGGATCTGAAGCTTTCTTT.

This chain joins TRBV6-5 and TRBJ2-1, with TRBD2 matching 7 bases. CDR3 length: 15 residues. Germline V lookup: CDR1 MNHEY, CDR2 SVGAGI. Trimming removed 0 bases from V and 6 bases from J; junction bases left unmatched: 5. The CDR3, as DNA: TGTGCCAGCAGTTACTCTGCGGGAGTCCCCAATGAGCAGTTCTTC. Its protein is CASSYSAGVPNEQFF.

On this clone itself: One end of the junction is discordant with germline, which a read error may explain. The chain links TRBV28 to TRBJ1-6, with unresolved D. The CDR3 loop spans 13 amino acids. Germline CDR1 reads MDHEN; CDR2 reads SYDVKM. The CDR3 protein is CANSSGFNSPLHF. DNA of the CDR3: TGTGCCAACAGTTCGGGGTTTAATTCACCCCTCCACTTT. Together with reference TRBV28 and TRBJ1-6, the CDR3 gives the full variable domain: DVKVTQSSRYLVKRTGEKVFLECVQDMDHENMFWYRQDPGLGLRLIYFSYDVKMKEKGDIPEGYSVSREKKERFSLILESASTNQTSMYLCANSSGFNSPLHFGNGTRLTVT.

The chain has TRBV5-1 and TRBJ1-6; D is possibly TRBD1 (5 bases). V lost 7 bases to trimming and J lost 7 bases, with 12 bases between them. Germline V gene sequence: CDR1 SGHRS, CDR2 YFSETQ. The CDR3 has 13 residues. In DNA, the CDR3 is TGCGCCAGCGGGGCGGAACGGAATTCACCCCTCCACTTT. Encoded protein: CASGAERNSPLHF.

The V call is TRBV15, the J call TRBJ1-2, with D possibly matching TRBD1 (5 bases). The CDR3 spans 16 residues. Trimming pared 5 bases from V and 1 base from J, leaving 17 bases between. Germline values: CDR1 LNHNV, CDR2 YYDKDF (reference sequence). The CDR3 DNA is TGTGCCACCAGCTCCACCGGGACGGAAATTAACTATGGCTACACCTTC. Residues: CATSSTGTEINYGYTF.

The genes are TRBV3-1 (or the pseudogene TRBV3-2) and TRBJ1-5; D unresolved. The CDR3 runs to 13 residues. Germline V gene lookup returns CDR1 LGHDT and CDR2 YNNKEL (reference sequence). Trimming cost V 1 base and J 7 bases, with 8 bases left between them. The CDR3 spells CASSQGSQQPQHF. CDR3 coding DNA: TGTGCCAGCAGCCAAGGATCCCAACAGCCCCAGCATTTT.

V and J are TRBV4-2 and TRBJ1-6; no firm D call. The CDR3 is 13 amino acids. Germline V lookup: CDR1 LGHNA, CDR2 YNFKEQ. The V end was cut by 4 bases, the J end by 7 bases, with 8 bases between. The CDR3, as DNA: TGTGCCAGCAGCCCAGACCGGAATTCACCCCTCCACTTT. Residues: CASSPDRNSPLHF.

This clone was counted between two and nine times. This sequence joins TRBV11-2 and TRBJ1-5; possible D gene TRBD1, 5 bases. V shed 5 bases and J shed 4 bases, with 9 bases lying between them. Germline lookup yields CDR1 SGHAT and CDR2 FQNNGV. This CDR3 region has 13 residues. CDR3 loop: CASSPGENQPQHF. The DNA for the CDR3 is TGTGCCAGCAGCCCGGGGGAGAATCAGCCCCAGCATTTT.

This chain joins TRBV3-1 (or the pseudogene TRBV3-2) and TRBJ1-6; no clear D. V lost 4 bases, J lost 1 base, and 14 bases lay in between. In germline, CDR1 is LGHDT, CDR2 YNNKEL (reference sequence). The CDR3 runs to 17 residues. In DNA, the CDR3 is TGTGCCAGCAGCCCCCGACCGGGATCGTCCTATAATTCACCCCTCCACTTT. It yields the protein CASSPRPGSSYNSPLHF.

This clone has a single count. The rearrangement joins TRBV3-1 (or the pseudogene TRBV3-2) to TRBJ1-6, with D possibly matching TRBD1 (5 bases). V was trimmed by 2 bases and J by 9 bases, leaving 14 bases between them. The CDR3 sequence is 15 residues long. In germline, CDR1 is LGHDT, CDR2 YNNKEL (reference sequence). CDR3 in amino acids: CASSQSSGGVSPLHF. Written as DNA, the CDR3 is TGTGCCAGCAGCCAATCGTCGGGGGGAGTTTCACCCCTCCACTTT.

This chain uses TRBV5-1 with TRBJ2-7; D is unclear. V was shortened by 7 bases and J by 5 bases, with 16 bases between the two germline ends. The CDR3 runs 13 residues. Germline-derived CDR1 and CDR2 are SGHRS and YFSETQ. The CDR3, as DNA: TGCGCCAGCTCTCCAGACCTTGTCGACGAGCAGTACTTC. Translating it yields CASSPDLVDEQYF.

V usage is TRBV6-5 and J usage is TRBJ1-2, with 7 bases matching TRBD1. Germline V gene data show CDR1 as MNHEY and CDR2 as SVGAGI. The CDR3 is 16 residues long. V lost 0 bases to trimming and J lost 3 bases; unmatched junction nucleotides: 7. The CDR3 region has the DNA TGTGCCAGCAGTTACTCGATTATCAGGGGGGACTATGGCTACACCTTC. As protein: CASSYSIIRGDYGYTF.

Only one count was recorded for this clone. The chain recombines TRBV4-2 with TRBJ2-5, with unresolved D. The germline V and J ends were trimmed by 4 bases and 2 bases, with 11 bases remaining between them. Looked up from germline, CDR1 is LGHNA and CDR2 is YNFKEQ. This CDR3 contains 14 residues. The CDR3 nucleotides read TGTGCCAGCAGCCTAGAAGGTAGGCAAGAGACCCAGTACTTC. Translated: CASSLEGRQETQYF.

This clone has more than one count but fewer than ten. The chain has TRBV4-1 and TRBJ2-2; 10 bases line up with TRBD2. The V and J ends lost 4 bases and 4 bases, in that order; junction bases with no gene match: 9. This CDR3 has 17 residues. Germline CDR1 is MGHRA and CDR2 is YSYEKL. This CDR3 is CASSLTLSGRITGELFF. The CDR3, as DNA: TGCGCCAGCAGCCTGACCCTTAGCGGGAGGATCACCGGGGAGCTGTTTTTT.

The rearrangement uses TRBV6-1 and TRBJ1-5, with D unclear. The CDR3 totals 14 residues. The V gene lost 2 bases and the J gene lost 5 bases, with 10 bases spanning the gap. Germline loops: CDR1 MNHNS, CDR2 SASEGT. Written as DNA, the CDR3 is TGTGCCAGCAGTGAATCGCTGGAGGATCAGCCCCAGCATTTT. Translated: CASSESLEDQPQHF.

This chain joins TRBV6-5 and TRBJ1-1, with D possibly being TRBD1 (6 bases). Germline CDR1 MNHEY, CDR2 SVGAGI. V lost 4 bases and J 10 bases, leaving 16 bases between the germline ends. CDR3 size: 13 residues. The CDR3 coding sequence is TGTGCCAGCAGTTCCCGGGGGCTACGAGGAGCTTTCTTT. Its translation is CASSSRGLRGAFF.